The clone carrying this T cell receptor (beta chain) was counted only a few times. The antigen remains unidentified. This sample was taken from a study of blood T cells in healthy people across ages. Study-level results: Naive CD4+ cells and diversity were both higher in long-lived donors than in aged donors. Researchers report that TCR beta diversity correlated strongly with naive T cell percentage.

Combining a sample-barcoded 5' primer with a J-beta primer mix, a second PCR ran for about 7 to 12 cycles. TCRdb re-called the 5' RACE reads with MiXCR, one entry per CDR3 protein. Of 800,000 to 950,000 distinct CDR3 sequences in the sample, approximately 49% were seen once. The CDR3 loop spans 14 amino acids. V dropped 5 bases and J dropped 10; count of bases not matched to a gene: 9. V and J are TRBV12-3 or TRBV12-4 and TRBJ2-2, with 8 positions matching TRBD1. Specimen: blood. The source is a man aged 25-45 years in good health. This chain's CDR3 is CASSPTTGGMELFF. The CDR3 DNA reads as TGTGCCAGCAGTCCCACCACAGGGGGGATGGAGCTGTTTTTT.